The rows below give T cell receptor beta chains drawn from one sample of a study of cytomegalovirus exposure and HLA in healthy donors. Generated by immunoSEQ multiplex PCR, the TCRdb table keeps only in-frame clones and is missing some. The repertoire shows approximately 40,000 clones; the top ten hold roughly 6.4%. Sequencing used PBMCs. These receptors originate from a human donor in good health. CDR3s include the opening cysteine and the closing phenylalanine or tryptophan. A D gene is named only where the DNA matches it firmly.

j_call | d_call | v_call | cdr3_aa | cdr3_nt
TRBJ2-3 | - | TRBV6-6 | CASSDRRDTDTQYF | TGTGCCAGCAGTGACCGGAGAGACACAGATACGCAGTATTTT
TRBJ1-1 | TRBD1 | TRBV6-5 | CASNKQGSTEAFF | TGTGCCAGCAACAAACAGGGGTCCACTGAAGCTTTCTTT
TRBJ2-7 | TRBD2 | TRBV6-6 | CASSPGGTVYSYEQYF | TGTGCCAGCAGCCCCGGGGGGACGGTCTACTCCTACGAGCAGTACTTC
TRBJ2-1 | - | TRBV7-8 | CASSLKRESSSYNEQFF | TGTGCCAGCAGCTTAAAGAGGGAGAGTAGCTCCTACAATGAGCAGTTCTTC
TRBJ2-3 | - | TRBV30 | CAWTRQARDTQYF | TGTGCCTGGACGCGTCAGGCCCGCGATACGCAGTATTTT
TRBJ2-5 | - | TRBV7-6 | CASSSTGYQETQYF | TGTGCCAGCAGCTCAACAGGGTACCAAGAGACCCAGTACTTC
TRBJ2-7 | - | TRBV27 | CASALSGAPYEQYF | TGTGCCAGCGCTTTGTCGGGAGCCCCCTACGAGCAGTACTTC
TRBJ2-6 | TRBD1 | TRBV14 | CASSPRQGANSGANVLTF | TGTGCCAGCAGCCCCCGGCAGGGGGCGAATTCTGGGGCCAACGTCCTGACTTTC
TRBJ2-7 | TRBD1 | TRBV6-6 | CASISKGQGISEQYF | TGTGCCAGCATTTCCAAGGGACAGGGGATCTCCGAGCAGTACTTC
TRBJ2-7 | TRBD1 | TRBV7-9 | CASSLVGQGYEQYF | TGTGCCAGCAGCTTAGTGGGACAGGGGTACGAGCAGTACTTC
TRBJ2-3 | - | TRBV5-4 | CASSLEQPTDTQYF | TGTGCCAGCAGCTTGGAACAGCCCACAGATACGCAGTATTTT
TRBJ2-6 | - | TRBV14 | CASSHIKEGASGANVLTF | TGTGCCAGCAGCCACATTAAAGAGGGAGCCTCTGGGGCCAACGTCCTGACTTTC
TRBJ2-3 | - | TRBV6-5 | CASRSQGFSTDTQYF | TGTGCCAGCAGGTCGCAGGGCTTTAGCACAGATACGCAGTATTTT
TRBJ1-1 | - | TRBV2 | CASSDLTGWEGRAFF | TGTGCCAGCAGTGACCTGACAGGTTGGGAGGGGAGAGCTTTCTTT
TRBJ2-6 | - | TRBV11-2 | CASSAFGVSGANVLTF | TGTGCCAGCAGCGCGTTCGGGGTATCTGGGGCCAACGTCCTGACTTTC
TRBJ1-6 | TRBD1 | TRBV19 | CASSRYGTGEQSPLHF | TGTGCCAGTAGTCGATACGGGACAGGGGAACAATCACCCCTCCACTTT
TRBJ1-6 | TRBD1 | TRBV7-2 | CASSLGTGDDSPLHF | TGTGCCAGCAGCTTAGGGACAGGGGACGATTCACCCCTCCACTTT
TRBJ1-3 | - | TRBV6-6 | CASSWGDPSSGNTIYF | TGTGCCAGCAGTTGGGGGGATCCTAGCTCTGGAAACACCATATATTTT
TRBJ2-3 | - | TRBV30 | CAWTTRDTQYF | TGTGCCTGGACCACGAGAGATACGCAGTATTTT
TRBJ2-7 | TRBD1 | TRBV6-5 | CASSFRTGGEQYF | TGTGCCAGCAGTTTCCGGACAGGGGGCGAGCAGTACTTC
TRBJ2-7 | TRBD1 | TRBV30 | CAWSPTVGTGFRNEQYF | TGTGCCTGGAGTCCTACTGTAGGGACAGGGTTTCGGAACGAGCAGTACTTC
TRBJ1-5 | TRBD1 | TRBV5-1 | CASSLEGRGREPQHF | TGCGCCAGCAGCTTGGAAGGCAGGGGGCGGGAGCCCCAGCATTTT
TRBJ1-2 | TRBD1 | TRBV2 | CASSEWGQGAPNYGYTF | TGTGCCAGCAGTGAATGGGGACAGGGGGCGCCTAACTATGGCTACACCTTC
TRBJ2-2 | - | TRBV11-2 | CASSLLGGSAAGELFF | TGTGCCAGCAGCTTACTAGGGGGTTCAGCGGCCGGGGAGCTGTTTTTT
TRBJ2-7 | TRBD1 | TRBV6-5 | CASSYSGQINTYEQYF | TGTGCCAGCAGTTACTCGGGACAGATAAATACCTACGAGCAGTACTTC
TRBJ1-1 | TRBD1 | TRBV9 | CASSLDRETEDFF | TGTGCCAGCAGCCTCGACAGGGAAACTGAAGATTTCTTT
TRBJ2-7 | TRBD1 | TRBV7-6 | CASSLGQETYEQYF | TGTGCCAGCAGCTTGGGACAGGAGACCTACGAGCAGTACTTC
TRBJ2-4 | - | TRBV18 | CASSPPDTQNIQYF | TGTGCCAGCTCACCACCGGACACCCAAAACATTCAGTACTTC
TRBJ2-2 | - | TRBV15 | CATSRDPARGADTGELFF | TGTGCCACCAGCAGAGACCCTGCACGGGGGGCGGACACCGGGGAGCTGTTTTTT
TRBJ1-1 | TRBD1 | TRBV5-1 | CASAPGQVNTEAFF | TGCGCCAGCGCGCCGGGACAGGTGAACACTGAAGCTTTCTTT
TRBJ1-1 | - | TRBV5-1 | CASTLVIGANTEAFF | TGCGCCAGCACCCTGGTGATAGGGGCGAACACTGAAGCTTTCTTT
TRBJ2-2 | - | TRBV18 | CASSPEAWVKATGELFF | TGTGCCAGCTCACCAGAGGCATGGGTGAAGGCTACCGGGGAGCTGTTTTTT
TRBJ1-2 | - | TRBV27 | CASSLGQTTNYGYTF | TGTGCCAGCAGTTTGGGGCAGACAACCAACTATGGCTACACCTTC
TRBJ1-2 | - | TRBV6-5 | CASSQTNALWTF | TGTGCCAGCAGCCAAACTAACGCCCTTTGGACCTTC
TRBJ2-3 | - | TRBV7-3 | CASSPSSTDTQYF | TGTGCCAGCAGCCCATCCAGCACAGATACGCAGTATTTT
TRBJ1-4 | - | TRBV6-5 | CASRAGVPYEKLFF | TGTGCCAGCAGAGCGGGGGTGCCATATGAAAAACTGTTTTTT
TRBJ1-1 | - | TRBV30 | CAWSPEAVTEAFF | TGTGCCTGGAGCCCCGAGGCAGTAACTGAAGCTTTCTTT
TRBJ2-5 | TRBD1 | TRBV7-9 | CASSLALGQQETQYF | TGTGCCAGCAGCTTAGCGTTGGGACAGCAAGAGACCCAGTACTTC
TRBJ1-3 | - | TRBV28 | CASSLEVPGNTIYF | TGTGCCAGCAGTTTAGAGGTCCCTGGAAACACCATATATTTT
TRBJ2-7 | - | TRBV5-4 | CASSFESTPYEQYF | TGTGCCAGCAGCTTTGAGTCCACCCCGTACGAGCAGTACTTC
TRBJ1-4 | - | TRBV7-2 | CASSLASDEKLFF | TGTGCCAGCAGCTTAGCCTCTGATGAAAAACTGTTTTTT
TRBJ1-1 | TRBD1 | TRBV19 | CASRTGTLNTEAFF | TGTGCCAGCAGGACAGGGACGCTGAACACTGAAGCTTTCTTT
TRBJ1-1 | - | TRBV18 | CASSQRENGPGAFF | TGTGCCAGCTCCCAAAGGGAAAATGGCCCAGGGGCTTTCTTT
TRBJ2-5 | TRBD2 | TRBV18 | CASSPGRTSGNQETQYF | TGTGCCAGCTCACCGGGTCGGACTAGCGGGAATCAAGAGACCCAGTACTTC
TRBJ1-1 | TRBD1 | TRBV2 | CASRPDRGTEAFF | TGTGCCAGCAGGCCGGACAGGGGTACTGAAGCTTTCTTT